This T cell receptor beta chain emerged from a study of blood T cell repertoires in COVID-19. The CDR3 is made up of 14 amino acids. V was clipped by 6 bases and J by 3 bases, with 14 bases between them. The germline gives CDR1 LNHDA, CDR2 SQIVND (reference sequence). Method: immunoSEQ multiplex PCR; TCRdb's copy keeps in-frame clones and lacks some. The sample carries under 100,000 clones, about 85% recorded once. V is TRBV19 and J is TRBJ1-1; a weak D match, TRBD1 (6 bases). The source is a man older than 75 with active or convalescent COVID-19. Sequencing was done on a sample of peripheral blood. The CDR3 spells CASRRGGLDTEAFF. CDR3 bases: TGTGCCAGTAGGCGGGGGGGGCTCGACACTGAAGCTTTCTTT.